This T cell receptor beta chain was identified in a study of blood T cell repertoires in COVID-19. Participants were aged about 18 to 90 years, lived in 20 to 25 US areas, and enrolled virtually. Two consecutive negative NP/OP PCR tests, clearance, or resolved symptoms defined Cohort 3 recovery. Profiled with immunoSEQ multiplex PCR; TCRdb holds only in-frame clones, not every one. The sample has roughly 300,000 clones; approximately 92% are singletons. Germline V gives CDR1 SQVTM, CDR2 ANQGSEA. The CDR3 has 13 amino acids. Trimming removed 4 bases at V and 4 bases at J, with 13 bases between. Material: PBMCs or T cells enriched from blood (not recorded which). The V and J genes are TRBV29-1 and TRBJ2-5; weak D call: TRBD2 (6 bases). The origin of this receptor is a woman in her 30s who had recovered from COVID-19. The CDR3 protein is CSVVRGWSETQYF. CDR3 DNA: TGCAGCGTTGTGCGGGGTTGGTCAGAGACCCAGTACTTC.